This TCR beta chain was identified in a study of regulatory T cells in long-lasting Graves disease. On this clonotype: Its specificity is unknown.

CDR1 MDHEN and CDR2 SYDVKM come from the germline V gene. J gave up 4 bases and V 6 bases, and 5 bases lay outside the gene matches. The CDR3 sequence is 16 residues long. Findings of the study overall: Persistent cases of Graves' showed reduced TCR diversity relative to newly diagnosed patients. Thyroid tissue was not studied; only peripheral blood was.

As for time point: newly diagnosed GD, antithyroid drugs for less than 3 months. RNA isolated from PBMCs was used to make the TCR library. Patients with Graves' disease were diagnosed by American Thyroid Association guidelines. Arm-PCR of CDR3 regions and iRepertoire HTBI primers were used to build TCR beta libraries. TCRdb recomputed calls from the multiplex PCR reads with MiXCR, one row per CDR3 protein. Of about 330,000 distinct CDR3 sequences listed, 15% to 20% were seen once; the top ten hold about 19%. These same data were also listed under a study on T cells in Graves' hyperthyroidism and ophthalmopathy.

The chain joins TRBV28 to TRBJ2-1; 14 bases match TRBD2. The TCR was taken from a woman aged 18-30 years with Graves disease. This material consisted of peripheral blood mononuclear cells (PBMCs), taken at new diagnosis, from a patient treated with antithyroid drugs. The CDR3 bases are TGTGCCAGCAGGGGGGGACTAGCGGGAGCTTACAATGAGCAGTTCTTC. Amino acids: CASRGGLAGAYNEQFF.